This TCR beta chain was found in a study of identical twins. Study-level points and caveats: Models came in too low on out-of-frame TCR alpha sharing in monozygotic twins. Shared out-of-frame alpha sequences (those common to twins) showed excess low generation probability.

This clonotype was observed many times. The antigen is unknown. A universal primer site arose from template switching, and cDNA bore unique molecular identifiers. TCRdb independently ran MiXCR on the 5' RACE reads; one entry per CDR3 protein. The sample lists fewer than 900,000 distinct CDR3 sequences; 21% were seen once. The V gene lost 7 bases and the J gene lost 10 bases, with 13 bases spanning the gap. The length of the CDR3 is 11 residues. The data also belong to a second study, concerning T cells expressing NK-cell markers. Per that paper: In several experiments, an anti-gamma-delta TCR antibody restricted sorting to alpha-beta TCR T cells.

The specimen was PBMCs. The receptor was isolated from a woman between 18 and 30 years old in good health. The V and J genes are TRBV12-3 or TRBV12-4 and TRBJ1-1; D is possibly TRBD1 (5 bases). The CDR3 DNA is TGTGCCAGCATGGGAGGCAGGGTAGCTTTCTTT. Its protein product is CASMGGRVAFF.